What follows describes a single T cell receptor (beta chain). The data originate from a study of blood T cell repertoires in COVID-19. At the level of the study: Specimens from acute and convalescent COVID-19 originated in the United States, Italy and Spain. T cells, B-cell-depleted T cells, or PBMCs supplied cDNA or gDNA.

V lost 0 bases and J 8 bases, leaving 11 bases between the germline ends. This CDR3 has 15 amino acids. Germline values: CDR1 MNHEY, CDR2 SVGAGI. Original processing notes: Estimation of nucleated cell counts relied on the amplification of reference gene primers. TCRdb's copy holds only in-frame clones and misses some; the assay was immunoSEQ multiplex PCR. For V, J and clone size, that table is used; D and trimming come from the DNA. The sample lists around 380,000 clones; 81% were seen once. The receptor's source is a human donor with acute or convalescent COVID-19. The donor label of this sample is uncertain. Specimen: peripheral blood. The chain uses TRBV6-5 and TRBJ1-6; tentatively, D is TRBD1 (6 bases). CDR3 sequence (DNA): TGTGCCAGCAGTTACTCTGGACAGCCTTATTCACCCCTCCACTTT. The encoded protein is CASSYSGQPYSPLHF.